Described below is a single T cell receptor beta chain sequence and its context. Trimming shortened V by 1 base and J by 2 bases, and 5 bases separated the two germline ends. There are 13 residues in the CDR3. Germline assignment: CDR1 SGDLS and CDR2 YYNGEE. The data were taken from a study of blood T cells in healthy people across ages. For the study at large: Template switching retrieved approximately one barcoded beta molecule for each two T cells.

PBMCs numbering at least 6 million were isolated per sample. RNA extraction gave at least 5 micrograms of total RNA per sample. Primed by a sample-barcoded 5' primer and a J-beta primer mix, a second PCR proceeded for about 7 to 11 cycles. TCRdb reanalysed the 5' RACE reads using MiXCR and keeps one entry per CDR3 protein. This table holds nearly 1 million distinct CDR3 sequences, around 54% found once. J is TRBJ2-3 and V is TRBV9; the D is unclear. The specimen was blood. The sequence came from a woman aged 55 to 70 in good health. The CDR3 DNA follows: TGTGCCAGCAGCGTAAGCCTCACAGATACGCAGTATTTT. This translates into CASSVSLTDTQYF.